One T cell receptor (beta chain) is described in this entry. This sample is drawn from a study of T cell changes during pregnancy in multiple sclerosis. Some clones are missing from TCRdb's copy, which holds only in-frame ones; the method was immunoSEQ multiplex PCR. This table holds just over 40,000 clones, around nine tenths found once. The sample here was peripheral blood, taken in the first trimester of pregnancy. The origin of this receptor is a female donor in good health, enrolled as a control in a pregnancy study.

CDR3 sequence: CASSSMTSGRGTGELFF. DNA for the CDR3: TGTGCCAGCAGCTCTATGACTAGCGGGAGGGGTACCGGGGAGCTGTTTTTT. The rearrangement links TRBV7-8 to TRBJ2-2; 14 bases line up with TRBD2. J lost 5 bases, V lost 4 bases, and 6 bases had no gene match. The germline V gene encodes CDR1 SGHVS and CDR2 FQNEAQ. The CDR3 is made up of 17 amino acids.